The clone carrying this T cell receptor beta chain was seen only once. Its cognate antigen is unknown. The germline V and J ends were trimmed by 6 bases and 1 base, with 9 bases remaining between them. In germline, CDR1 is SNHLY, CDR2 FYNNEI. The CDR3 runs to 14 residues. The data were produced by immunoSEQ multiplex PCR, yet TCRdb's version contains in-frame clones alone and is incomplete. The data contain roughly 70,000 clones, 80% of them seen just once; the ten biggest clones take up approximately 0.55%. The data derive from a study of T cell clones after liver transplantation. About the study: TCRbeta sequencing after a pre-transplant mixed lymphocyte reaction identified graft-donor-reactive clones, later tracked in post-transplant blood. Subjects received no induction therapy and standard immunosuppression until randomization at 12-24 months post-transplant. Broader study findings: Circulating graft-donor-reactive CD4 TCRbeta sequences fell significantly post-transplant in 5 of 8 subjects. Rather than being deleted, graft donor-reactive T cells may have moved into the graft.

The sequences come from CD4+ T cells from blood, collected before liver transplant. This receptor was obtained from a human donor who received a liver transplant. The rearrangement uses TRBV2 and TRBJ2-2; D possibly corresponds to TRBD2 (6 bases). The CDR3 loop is CASRGGRNTGELFF. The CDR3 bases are TGTGCCAGCAGAGGAGGGCGGAACACCGGGGAGCTGTTTTTT.